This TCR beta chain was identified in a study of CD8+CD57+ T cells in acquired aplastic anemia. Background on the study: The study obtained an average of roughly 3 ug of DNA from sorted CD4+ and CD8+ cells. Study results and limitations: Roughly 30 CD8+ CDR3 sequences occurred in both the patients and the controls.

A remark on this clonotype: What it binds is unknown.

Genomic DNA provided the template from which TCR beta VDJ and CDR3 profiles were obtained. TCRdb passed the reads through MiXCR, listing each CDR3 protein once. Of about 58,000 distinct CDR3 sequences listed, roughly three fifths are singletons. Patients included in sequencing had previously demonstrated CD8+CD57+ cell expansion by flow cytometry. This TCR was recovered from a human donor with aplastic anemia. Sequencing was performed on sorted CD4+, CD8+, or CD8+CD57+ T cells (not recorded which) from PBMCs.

DNA of the CDR3: TGTGCCAGCAGCCTAGCGGGGGGAAGAAACATTCAGTACTTC. Translation: CASSLAGGRNIQYF. V and J are TRBV7-3 and TRBJ2-4; 11 positions match TRBD2. V was clipped by 5 bases and J by 6 bases; unmatched bases: 3. Looked up from germline, CDR1 is SGHTA and CDR2 is FQGTGA. The CDR3 is 14 residues long.